The next 3 T cell receptor beta chains were all read from a single sample in a study of T-cell memory formation after mild COVID-19. TCRdb re-called the 5' RACE reads with MiXCR, one entry per CDR3 protein. The data show a few hundred thousand distinct CDR3 sequences, around 20% seen once. The material sequenced was PBMCs or a T cell subset sorted from them (not recorded which). The receptors here all came from a man aged 18 to 35 who had mild COVID-19 (a few samples of this study predate the infection). Cell type and time point are not known.

This clonotype has just a few counts. The chain has TRBV12-3 or TRBV12-4 and TRBJ1-2, with D unclear. Trimming took off 3 bases at V and 4 bases at J, with 9 bases between the two ends. The CDR3 is made up of 13 amino acids. The CDR3 spells CASSFQKTYGYTF. CDR3 DNA sequence: TGTGCCAGCAGTTTCCAGAAGACCTATGGCTACACCTTC.

The CDR3 DNA follows: TGTGCCATCAGTGAGGAGGGGGCTGGGGCCAACGTCCTGACTTTC. Its translation: CAISEEGAGANVLTF. The gene calls are TRBV10-3 and TRBJ2-6, with a possible D match to TRBD1 (6 bases). Germline values: CDR1 ENHRY, CDR2 SYGVKD. There are 15 residues in the CDR3. Trimming took 2 bases from V and 2 from J, leaving 7 bases between them.

This clonotype turned up a few times. The chain recombines TRBV7-9 with TRBJ2-1; D might be TRBD2 (6 bases). Germline assignment: CDR1 SEHNR and CDR2 FQNEAQ (reference sequence). Trimming shortened V by 6 bases and J by 13 bases, and 13 bases separated the two germline ends. This CDR3 is built from 11 residues. The CDR3: CASSFGLLQFF. Written as DNA, the CDR3 is TGTGCCAGCAGTTTCGGACTACTCCAGTTCTTC.